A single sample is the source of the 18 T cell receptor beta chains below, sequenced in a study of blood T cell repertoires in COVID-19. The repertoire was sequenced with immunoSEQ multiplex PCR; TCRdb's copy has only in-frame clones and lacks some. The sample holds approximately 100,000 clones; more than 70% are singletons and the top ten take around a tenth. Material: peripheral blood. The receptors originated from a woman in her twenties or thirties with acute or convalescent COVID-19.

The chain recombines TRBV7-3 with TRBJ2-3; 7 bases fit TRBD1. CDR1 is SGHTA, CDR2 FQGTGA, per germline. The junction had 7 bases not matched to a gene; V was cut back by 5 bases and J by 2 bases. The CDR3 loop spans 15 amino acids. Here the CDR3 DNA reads TGTGCCAGCAGCCTCCAGGGGGTGCACACAGATACGCAGTATTTT. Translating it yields CASSLQGVHTDTQYF.

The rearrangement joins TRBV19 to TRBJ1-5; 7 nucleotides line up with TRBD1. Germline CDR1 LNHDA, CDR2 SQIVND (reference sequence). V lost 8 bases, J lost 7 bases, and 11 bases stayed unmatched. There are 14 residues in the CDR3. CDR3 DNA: TGTGCCAGTTCCATGGAGGGGGCAGGCCAGCCCCAGCATTTT. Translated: CASSMEGAGQPQHF. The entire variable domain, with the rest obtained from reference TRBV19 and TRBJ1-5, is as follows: DGGITQSPKYLFRKEGQNVTLSCEQNLNHDAMYWYRQDPGQGLRLIYYSQIVNDFQKGDIAEGYSVSREKKESFPLTVTSAQKNPTAFYLCASSMEGAGQPQHFGDGTRLSIL.

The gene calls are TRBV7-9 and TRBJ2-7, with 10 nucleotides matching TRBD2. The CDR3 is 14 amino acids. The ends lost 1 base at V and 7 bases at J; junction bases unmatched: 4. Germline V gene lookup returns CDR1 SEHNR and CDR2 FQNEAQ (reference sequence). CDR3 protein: CASSLVPGLAEQYF. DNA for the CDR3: TGTGCCAGCAGCTTAGTTCCGGGACTAGCGGAGCAGTACTTC. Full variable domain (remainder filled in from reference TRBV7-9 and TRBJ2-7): DTGVSQNPRHKITKRGQNVTFRCDPISEHNRLYWYRQTLGQGPEFLTYFQNEAQLEKSRLLSDRFSAERPKGSFSTLEIQRTEQGDSAMYLCASSLVPGLAEQYFGPGTRLTVT.

The CDR3 sequence: CASSLNPGTGIYEQYF. As DNA, the CDR3 is TGCGCCAGCAGCTTGAATCCAGGGACAGGGATCTACGAGCAGTACTTC. This chain joins TRBV5-1 and TRBJ2-7; 9 nucleotides match TRBD1. CDR3 length: 16 amino acids. Germline V lookup: CDR1 SGHRS, CDR2 YFSETQ. V was clipped by 1 base and J by 3 bases; unmatched bases: 8.

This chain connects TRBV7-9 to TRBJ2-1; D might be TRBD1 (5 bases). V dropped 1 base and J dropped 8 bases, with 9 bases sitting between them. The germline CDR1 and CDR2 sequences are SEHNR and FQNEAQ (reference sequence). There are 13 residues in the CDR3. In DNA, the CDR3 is TGTGCCAGCAGCTTAGGGGGCTCAGATGAGCAGTTCTTC. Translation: CASSLGGSDEQFF.

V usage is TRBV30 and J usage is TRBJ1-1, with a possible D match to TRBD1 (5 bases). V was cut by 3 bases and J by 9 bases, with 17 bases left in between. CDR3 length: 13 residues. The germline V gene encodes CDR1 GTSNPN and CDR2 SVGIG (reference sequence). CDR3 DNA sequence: TGTGCCTGGAGCTTGCAGGGCGCGGTGAAAGCTTTCTTT. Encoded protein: CAWSLQGAVKAFF. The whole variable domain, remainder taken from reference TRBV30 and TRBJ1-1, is SQTIHQWPATLVQPVGSPLSLECTVEGTSNPNLYWYRQAAGRGLQLLFYSVGIGQISSEVPQNLSASRPQDRQFILSSKKLLLSDSGFYLCAWSLQGAVKAFFGQGTRLTVV.

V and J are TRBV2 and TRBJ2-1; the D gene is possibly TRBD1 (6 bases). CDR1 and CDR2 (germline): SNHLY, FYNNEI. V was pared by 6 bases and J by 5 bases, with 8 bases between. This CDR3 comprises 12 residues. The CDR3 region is CASRWGHNEQFF. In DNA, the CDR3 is TGTGCCAGCAGGTGGGGGCACAATGAGCAGTTCTTC.

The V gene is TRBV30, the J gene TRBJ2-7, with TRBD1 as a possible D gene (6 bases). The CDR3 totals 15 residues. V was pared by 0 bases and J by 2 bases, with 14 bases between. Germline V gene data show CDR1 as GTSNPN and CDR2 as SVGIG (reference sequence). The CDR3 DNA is TGTGCCTGGAGTGTAAAACAGGGATACCCCTACGAGCAGTACTTC. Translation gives CAWSVKQGYPYEQYF.

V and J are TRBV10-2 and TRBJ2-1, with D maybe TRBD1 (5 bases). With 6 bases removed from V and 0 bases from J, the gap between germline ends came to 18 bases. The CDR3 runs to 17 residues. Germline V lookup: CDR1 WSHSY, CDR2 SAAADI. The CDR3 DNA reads TGCGCCAGCAGCTACCCCGACAGCCCCAGCTCCTACAATGAGCAGTTCTTC. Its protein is CASSYPDSPSSYNEQFF.

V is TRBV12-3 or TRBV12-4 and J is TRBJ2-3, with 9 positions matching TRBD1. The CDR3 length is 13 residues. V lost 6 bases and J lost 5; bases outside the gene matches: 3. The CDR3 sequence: CASRGTGRDTQYF. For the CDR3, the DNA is TGTGCCAGCAGAGGGACAGGGCGAGATACGCAGTATTTT.

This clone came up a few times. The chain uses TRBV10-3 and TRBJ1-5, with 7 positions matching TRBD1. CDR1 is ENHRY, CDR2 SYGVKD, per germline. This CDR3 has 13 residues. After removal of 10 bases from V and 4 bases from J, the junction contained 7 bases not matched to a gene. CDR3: CASAGQLNQPQHF. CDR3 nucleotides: TGTGCCAGCGCGGGACAGCTAAATCAGCCCCAGCATTTT.

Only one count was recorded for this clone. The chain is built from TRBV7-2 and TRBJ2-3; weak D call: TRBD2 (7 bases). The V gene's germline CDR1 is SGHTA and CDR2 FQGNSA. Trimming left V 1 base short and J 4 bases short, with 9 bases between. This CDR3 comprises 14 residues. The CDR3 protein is CASSLEGGPDTQYF. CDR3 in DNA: TGTGCCAGCAGCTTAGAGGGGGGGCCAGATACGCAGTATTTT.

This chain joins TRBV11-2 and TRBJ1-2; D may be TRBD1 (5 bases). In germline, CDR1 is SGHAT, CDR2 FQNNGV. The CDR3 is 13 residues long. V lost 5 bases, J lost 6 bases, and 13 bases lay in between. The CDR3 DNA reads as TGTGCCAGCAGCCGCCAGGGAATTGATGGCTACACCTTC. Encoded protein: CASSRQGIDGYTF.

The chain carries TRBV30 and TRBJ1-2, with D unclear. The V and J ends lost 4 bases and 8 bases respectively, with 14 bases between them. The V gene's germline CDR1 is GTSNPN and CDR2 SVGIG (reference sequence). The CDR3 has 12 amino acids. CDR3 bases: TGTGCCTGGATTGGACTCGAAGTGGGCTACACCTTC. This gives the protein CAWIGLEVGYTF. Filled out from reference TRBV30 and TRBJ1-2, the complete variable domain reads SQTIHQWPATLVQPVGSPLSLECTVEGTSNPNLYWYRQAAGRGLQLLFYSVGIGQISSEVPQNLSASRPQDRQFILSSKKLLLSDSGFYLCAWIGLEVGYTFGSGTRLTVV.

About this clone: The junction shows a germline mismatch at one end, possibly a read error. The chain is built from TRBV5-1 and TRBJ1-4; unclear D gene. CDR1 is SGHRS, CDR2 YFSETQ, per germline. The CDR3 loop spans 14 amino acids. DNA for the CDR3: TGCGCCAGCACCTTGCCCGGATCGGGTGAAAAACTGTTTTTT. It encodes CASTLPGSGEKLFF.

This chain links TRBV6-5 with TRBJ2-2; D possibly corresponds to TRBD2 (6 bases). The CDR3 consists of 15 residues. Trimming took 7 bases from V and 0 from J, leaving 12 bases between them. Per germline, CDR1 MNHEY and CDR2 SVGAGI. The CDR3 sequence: CASNLGRTNTGELFF. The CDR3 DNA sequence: TGTGCCAGCAACCTTGGGAGGACGAACACCGGGGAGCTGTTTTTT.

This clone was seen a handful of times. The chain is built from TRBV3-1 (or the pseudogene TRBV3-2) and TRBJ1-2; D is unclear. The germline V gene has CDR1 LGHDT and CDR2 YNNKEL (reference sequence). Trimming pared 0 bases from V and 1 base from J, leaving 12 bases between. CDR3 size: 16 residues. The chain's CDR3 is CASSQDRSAGNYGYTF. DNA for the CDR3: TGTGCCAGCAGCCAAGACCGATCCGCCGGTAACTATGGCTACACCTTC.

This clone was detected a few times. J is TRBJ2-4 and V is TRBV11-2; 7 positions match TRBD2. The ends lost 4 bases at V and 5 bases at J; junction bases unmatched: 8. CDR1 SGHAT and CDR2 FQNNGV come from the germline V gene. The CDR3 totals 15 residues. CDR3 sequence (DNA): TGTGCCAGCAGCTCACGTCGGGAGGCCCAAAACATTCAGTACTTC. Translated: CASSSRREAQNIQYF.